This T cell receptor beta chain is drawn from a study of early T cells in non-severe SARS-CoV-2 infection. This clonotype was detected many times. TCRdb analysed the 5' RACE reads with MiXCR anew, one entry per CDR3 protein. The sample carries about 76,000 distinct CDR3 sequences, over 9% recorded once. This TCR was sampled from an adult who was a healthcare worker with PCR-confirmed SARS-CoV-2 infection or an uninfected control (not recorded which). Sequenced input: whole blood.

DNA of the CDR3: TGCGCCAGCAGCCTCGATGGGGCCTCTGGAAACACCATATATTTT. Translated: CASSLDGASGNTIYF. V is TRBV5-1 and J is TRBJ1-3; D is perhaps TRBD1 (5 bases). Germline V gives CDR1 SGHRS, CDR2 YFSETQ. This CDR3 contains 15 residues. Trimming removed 4 bases at V and 0 bases at J, with 11 bases between.